This T cell receptor beta chain came from a study of PD-1 blockade in classical Hodgkin lymphoma. Study results and caveats: CD4+ TCR diversity, unlike CD8+, rose significantly by C4D1.

Time point: cycle 4 day 1 (C4D1), after 6 weeks of nivolumab. Autologous stem cell transplantation was followed by relapse in every patient, and brentuximab vedotin exposure varied. V lost 5 bases and J 5 bases, leaving 10 bases between the germline ends. The CDR3 totals 13 residues. In germline, CDR1 is MNHNS, CDR2 SASEGT. Points on this clone: Its antigen remains unknown.

TCRdb keeps only in-frame clones here, not all; method: immunoSEQ multiplex PCR. Here the sample spans about 60,000 clones, roughly 92% being singletons. The V call is TRBV6-1, the J call TRBJ2-4; D gene uncertain. The sequences come from peripheral blood mononuclear cells (PBMCs), collected before the fourth cycle of nivolumab. The TCR sequence derives from a human donor with classical Hodgkin lymphoma. The CDR3 sequence is CASSKGNENIQYF. DNA for the CDR3: TGTGCCAGCAGTAAAGGGAATGAAAACATTCAGTACTTC.